The entry below describes one T cell receptor beta chain. The CDR3 totals 16 residues. Germline CDR1 and CDR2: SGHTS and YDEGEE. Trimming took 5 bases from V and 1 from J, leaving 18 bases between them. The data derive from a study of blood T cell repertoires in COVID-19. Study background: PBMCs, B-cell-depleted T cells, or T cells were the source of the cDNA or gDNA that made up the material.

Original analysis: The authors estimated nucleated cell counts from reference gene primer amplification. Profiled with immunoSEQ multiplex PCR; TCRdb holds only in-frame clones, not every one. That table gives V, J and clone size, and the DNA gave D and trimming. The profile shows about 19,000 clones, approximately 89% of them singletons. This clonotype was sampled from a human donor in a cohort sampled during active COVID-19. The V call is TRBV5-8, the J call TRBJ1-1, with D tentatively TRBD1 (5 bases). The sample was peripheral blood. DNA for the CDR3: TGTGCCAGCAGTCCCTTCGGGGGGATCAAGAACACTGAAGCTTTCTTT. Encoded protein: CASSPFGGIKNTEAFF.